The rows below give T cell receptor beta chains drawn from one sample of a study of CD8 T cells in ankylosing spondylitis. Via MiXCR, TCRdb re-called the 5' RACE reads, giving one row per CDR3 protein. The top ten hold approximately 3% of the sample, which has roughly 38,000 distinct CDR3 sequences, 3% seen once. Sequencing was done on a sample of blood, either unsorted or a sorted T cell fraction (not recorded which). The receptors derive from a male donor with ankylosing spondylitis or in good health (not recorded which). CDR3s include the opening cysteine and the closing phenylalanine or tryptophan. The order of the fields is CDR3 length, J gene, D gene, clone size, V gene, CDR3 DNA, CDR3 protein. D genes are given only for firm matches. Expanded clones are given a class, and other clones once, few, many or no size at all.

16,TRBJ2-2,TRBD2,many,TRBV9,TGTGCCAGCAGCATAGGACTAGCGGGAAACACCGGGGAGCTGTTTTTT,CASSIGLAGNTGELFF
15,TRBJ1-2,TRBD1,many,TRBV9,TGTGCCAGCAGCGCGAGACAGGGGGCGATCCGTGGCTACACCTTC,CASSARQGAIRGYTF
15,TRBJ2-3,TRBD1,many,TRBV9,TGTGCCAGCAGCGTCCGACAGGGGGGACCAGATACGCAGTATTTT,CASSVRQGGPDTQYF
16,TRBJ2-2,TRBD2,many,TRBV9,TGTGCCAGCAGCGTAGCTGGAGGGAGGGCCGGCGGGGAGCTGTTTTTT,CASSVAGGRAGGELFF
14,TRBJ2-3,.,many,TRBV9,TGTGCCAGCAGCGTAGCTTGGGCCACAGATACGCAGTATTTT,CASSVAWATDTQYF
12,TRBJ2-1,.,.,TRBV9,TGTGCCAGCAGCGGGGTAATCGATGAGCAGTTCTTC,CASSGVIDEQFF
19,TRBJ2-2,TRBD2,many,TRBV9,TGTGCCAGCAGCGTAGGGGTAGCGGGAGGGCCCGTCGTCACCGGGGAGCTGTTTTTT,CASSVGVAGGPVVTGELFF
15,TRBJ2-3,.,many,TRBV9,TGTGCCAGCAGCGTAGCCCCAGGGACCACAGATACGCAGTATTTT,CASSVAPGTTDTQYF
15,TRBJ2-1,TRBD2,many,TRBV9,TGTGCCAGCAGCGTAGAGGCTAGCGGGAGGGGTGAGCAGTTCTTC,CASSVEASGRGEQFF
13,TRBJ2-3,.,many,TRBV9,TGTGCCAGCGGACCGACTCACACAGATACGCAGTATTTT,CASGPTHTDTQYF
14,TRBJ2-1,TRBD2,few,TRBV9,TGTGCCAGCAGCTTTAGCGGGGGTTACAATGAGCAGTTCTTC,CASSFSGGYNEQFF
13,TRBJ2-5,.,many,TRBV9,TGTGCCAGCAGCGTAGCCCCGAAAGAGACCCAGTACTTC,CASSVAPKETQYF
15,TRBJ1-1,.,many,TRBV9,TGTGCCAGCAGCCTAGAGGGGGGGGGCATCACTGAAGCTTTCTTT,CASSLEGGGITEAFF
16,TRBJ2-1,TRBD2,many,TRBV9,TGTGCCAGCAGCGTAGTCAGCGGGAGGTCCTACAATGAGCAGTTCTTC,CASSVVSGRSYNEQFF
17,TRBJ2-3,.,.,TRBV9,TGTGCCAGCAGCCCCGGCCCGGCCTACCCGAGGGGGGATACGCAGTATTTT,CASSPGPAYPRGDTQYF
13,TRBJ2-1,.,many,TRBV9,TGTGCCAGCAGCTTGACTAGGTCCGCTGAGCAGTTCTTC,CASSLTRSAEQFF
13,TRBJ2-2,.,many,TRBV9,TGTGCCAGCAGCGTAGCTCGGGGTGGGGAGCTGTTTTTT,CASSVARGGELFF